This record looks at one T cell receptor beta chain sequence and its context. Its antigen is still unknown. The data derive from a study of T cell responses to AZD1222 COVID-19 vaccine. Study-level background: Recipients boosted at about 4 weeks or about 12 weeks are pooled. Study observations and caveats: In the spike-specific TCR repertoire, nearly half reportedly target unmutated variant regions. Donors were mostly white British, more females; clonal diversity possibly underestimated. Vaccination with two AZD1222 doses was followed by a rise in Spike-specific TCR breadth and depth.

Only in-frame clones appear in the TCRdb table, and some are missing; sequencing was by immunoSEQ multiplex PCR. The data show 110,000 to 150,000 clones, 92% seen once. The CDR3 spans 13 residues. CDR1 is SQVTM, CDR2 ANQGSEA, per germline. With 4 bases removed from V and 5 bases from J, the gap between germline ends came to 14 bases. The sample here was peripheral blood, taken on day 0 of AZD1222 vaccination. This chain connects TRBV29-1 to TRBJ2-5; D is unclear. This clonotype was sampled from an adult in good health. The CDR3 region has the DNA TGCAGCGTTGCGGAAGGACCTGCTGAGACCCAGTACTTC. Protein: CSVAEGPAETQYF.